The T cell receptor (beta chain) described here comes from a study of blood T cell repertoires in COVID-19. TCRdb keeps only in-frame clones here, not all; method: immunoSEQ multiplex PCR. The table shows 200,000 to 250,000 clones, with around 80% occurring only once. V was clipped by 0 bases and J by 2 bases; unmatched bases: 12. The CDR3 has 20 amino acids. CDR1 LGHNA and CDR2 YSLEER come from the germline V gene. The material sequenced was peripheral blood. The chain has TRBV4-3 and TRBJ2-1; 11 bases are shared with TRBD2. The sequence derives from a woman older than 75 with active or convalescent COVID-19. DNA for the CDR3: TGCGCCAGCAGCCAAGATCTAGCGGGGGGCCCTACTAAAACCTACAATGAGCAGTTCTTC. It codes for CASSQDLAGGPTKTYNEQFF.